This T cell receptor beta chain comes out of a study of low-dose radiotherapy and immunotherapy resistance in tumors. The sample's time point: after trial treatment. Treatment noted: LDRT plus nivolumab, ipilimumab, low-dose cyclophosphamide and aspirin (RACIN trial). Only a few counts were recorded for this clonotype. Per germline, CDR1 MDHEN and CDR2 SYDVKM. V shed 11 bases, J shed 3 bases, and the junction held 7 bases outside the gene matches. CDR3 length: 14 residues. First-strand cDNA used TRAV- and TRBV-specific primers, covering alpha and beta chains. TCR amplification used 20 PCR cycles, a constant-region primer and a V-primer adapter. Each CDR3 protein gets one entry after TCRdb re-called the reads with MiXCR. The table records about 58,000 distinct CDR3 sequences, 20% to 25% of them present only once.

The receptor was isolated from a male donor with prostate cancer. The V and J genes are TRBV28 and TRBJ1-2, with 12 positions matching TRBD1. The sample in question was PBMCs, obtained after low-dose radiotherapy plus immunotherapy. The CDR3 region is CAPPGQGADYGYTF. CDR3 coding DNA: TGTGCCCCCCCGGGACAGGGGGCTGACTATGGCTACACCTTC.